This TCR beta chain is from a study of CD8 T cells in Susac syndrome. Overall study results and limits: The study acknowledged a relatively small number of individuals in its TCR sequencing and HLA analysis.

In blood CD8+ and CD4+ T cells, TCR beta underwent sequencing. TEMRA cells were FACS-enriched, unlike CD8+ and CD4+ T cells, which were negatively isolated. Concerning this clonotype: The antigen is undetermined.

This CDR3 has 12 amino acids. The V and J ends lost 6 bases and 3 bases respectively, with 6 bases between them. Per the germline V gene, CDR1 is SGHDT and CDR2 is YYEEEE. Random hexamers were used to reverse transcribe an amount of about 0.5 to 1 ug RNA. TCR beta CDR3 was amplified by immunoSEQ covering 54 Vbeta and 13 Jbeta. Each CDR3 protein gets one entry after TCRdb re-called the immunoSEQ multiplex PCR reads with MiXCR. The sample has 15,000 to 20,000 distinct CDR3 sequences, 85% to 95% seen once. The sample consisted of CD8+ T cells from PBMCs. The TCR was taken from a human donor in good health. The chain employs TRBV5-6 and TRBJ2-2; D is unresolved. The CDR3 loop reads CASTYYTGELFF. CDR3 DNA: TGTGCCAGCACCTATTACACCGGGGAGCTGTTTTTT. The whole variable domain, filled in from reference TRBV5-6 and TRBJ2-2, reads DAGVTQSPTHLIKTRGQQVTLRCSPKSGHDTVSWYQQALGQGPQFIFQYYEEEERQRGNFPDRFSGHQFPNYSSELNVNALLLGDSALYLCASTYYTGELFFGEGSRLTVL.